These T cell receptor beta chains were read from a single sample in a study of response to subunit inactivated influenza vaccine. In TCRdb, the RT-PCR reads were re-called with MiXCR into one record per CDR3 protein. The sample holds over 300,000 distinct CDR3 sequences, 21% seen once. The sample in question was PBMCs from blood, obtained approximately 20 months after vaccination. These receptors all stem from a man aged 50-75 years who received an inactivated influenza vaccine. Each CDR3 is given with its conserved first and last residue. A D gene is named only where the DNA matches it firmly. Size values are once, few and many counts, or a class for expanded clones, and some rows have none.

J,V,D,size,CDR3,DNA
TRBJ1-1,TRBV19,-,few,CASQVPGRNTEAFF,TGTGCCTCCCAAGTGCCAGGGAGGAACACTGAAGCTTTCTTT
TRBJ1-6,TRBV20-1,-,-,CSAQVTTTGANSPLHF,TGCAGTGCCCAAGTAACCACGACCGGGGCAAATTCACCCCTCCACTTT
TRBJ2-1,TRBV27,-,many,CASSLSGLDEQFF,TGTGCCAGCAGTTTAAGCGGGTTAGATGAGCAGTTCTTC
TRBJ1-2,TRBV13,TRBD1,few,CASSLWTGANYGYTF,TGTGCCAGCAGCCTCTGGACAGGTGCTAACTATGGCTACACCTTC
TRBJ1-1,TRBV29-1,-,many,CSARTQGTEAFF,TGCAGCGCCCGGACACAGGGCACTGAAGCTTTCTTT
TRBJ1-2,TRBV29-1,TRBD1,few,CRADRGTFYGYTF,TGCAGGGCCGACAGGGGGACGTTCTATGGCTACACCTTC
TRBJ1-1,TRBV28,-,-,CASSPPPMNTEAFF,TGTGCCAGCAGTCCTCCCCCCATGAACACTGAAGCTTTCTTT
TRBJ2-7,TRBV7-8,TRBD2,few,CASSPRLAGNHYEQYF,TGTGCCAGCAGCCCGCGACTAGCGGGGAACCACTACGAGCAGTACTTC
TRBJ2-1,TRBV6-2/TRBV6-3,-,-,CASSYSGGPKDNEQFF,TGTGCCAGCAGTTACTCGGGTGGGCCGAAGGACAATGAGCAGTTCTTC
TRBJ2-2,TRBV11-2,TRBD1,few,CASSLDRRQGTGELFF,TGTGCCAGCAGCTTAGATCGCAGACAGGGGACCGGGGAGCTGTTTTTT
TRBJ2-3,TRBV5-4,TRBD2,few,CASSSASGLSTDTQYF,TGTGCCAGCAGTTCAGCTAGCGGACTCAGCACAGATACGCAGTATTTT
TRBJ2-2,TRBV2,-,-,CASSDSGPGELFF,TGTGCCAGCAGCGACTCGGGGCCCGGGGAGCTGTTTTTT
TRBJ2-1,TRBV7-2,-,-,CASSLDPPFKGEQFF,TGTGCCAGCAGCTTAGATCCCCCTTTTAAGGGTGAGCAGTTCTTC
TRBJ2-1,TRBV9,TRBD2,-,CASSVTGGPIYNEQFF,TGTGCCAGCAGCGTCACGGGAGGGCCCATCTACAATGAGCAGTTCTTC
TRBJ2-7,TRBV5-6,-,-,CASSLWSEQYF,TGTGCCAGCAGCCTCTGGAGCGAGCAGTACTTC
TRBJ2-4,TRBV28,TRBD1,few,CASSRTGGIAKNIQYF,TGTGCCAGCAGCCGCACAGGGGGCATTGCCAAAAACATTCAGTACTTC
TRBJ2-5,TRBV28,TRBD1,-,CASSYYWTGTGSDQETQYF,TGTGCCAGCAGTTACTACTGGACCGGGACAGGCTCCGACCAAGAGACCCAGTACTTC
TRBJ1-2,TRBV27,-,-,CASSFGTSGIRGYTF,TGTGCCAGCAGTTTTGGGACTAGCGGGATCCGTGGCTACACCTTC
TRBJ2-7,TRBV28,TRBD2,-,CASSRTPGTSGGLTYEQYF,TGTGCCAGCAGCCGTACTCCGGGGACTAGCGGGGGCCTCACCTACGAGCAGTACTTC
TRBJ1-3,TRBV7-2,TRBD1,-,CASSLSRTGTSGNTIYF,TGTGCCAGCAGCTTATCCAGGACAGGGACCTCTGGAAACACCATATATTTT
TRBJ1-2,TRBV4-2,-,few,CASSQDGQGFGGYTF,TGTGCCAGCAGCCAAGATGGGCAGGGTTTCGGCGGCTACACCTTC
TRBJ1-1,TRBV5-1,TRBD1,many,CASSFLQGMNTEAFF,TGCGCCAGCAGCTTCCTACAGGGGATGAACACTGAAGCTTTCTTT
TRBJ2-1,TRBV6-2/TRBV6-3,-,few,CASSYSDREQFF,TGTGCCAGCAGTTACTCGGACCGTGAGCAGTTCTTC
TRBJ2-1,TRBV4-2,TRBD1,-,CASSQGDRGLGEQFF,TGTGCCAGCAGCCAAGGGGACAGGGGGCTTGGCGAGCAGTTCTTC
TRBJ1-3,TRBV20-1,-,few,CSARDPRRGDTIYF,TGCAGTGCTAGAGATCCGCGGAGGGGGGACACCATATATTTT
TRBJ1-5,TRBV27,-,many,CASSLFFRGGNQPQHF,TGTGCCAGCAGTTTATTCTTCAGGGGTGGCAATCAGCCCCAGCATTTT
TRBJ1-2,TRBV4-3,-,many,CASSPTIGRNYGYTF,TGCGCCAGCAGCCCCACGATCGGGCGTAACTATGGCTACACCTTC
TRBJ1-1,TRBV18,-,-,CASSPLAGMNTEAFF,TGTGCCAGCTCACCCCTCGCGGGGATGAACACTGAAGCTTTCTTT
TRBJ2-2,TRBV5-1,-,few,CASSLDPGELFF,TGCGCCAGCAGCTTGGATCCCGGGGAGCTGTTTTTT
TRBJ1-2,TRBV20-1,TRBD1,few,CSAPTGATYGYTF,TGCAGTGCTCCGACAGGGGCGACCTATGGCTACACCTTC
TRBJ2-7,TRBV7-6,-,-,CASSLLQGWVDEQYF,TGTGCCAGCAGCCTTCTACAGGGCTGGGTTGATGAGCAGTACTTC
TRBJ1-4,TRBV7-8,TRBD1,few,CASSLATGSEKLFF,TGTGCCAGCAGCTTAGCGACAGGGAGTGAAAAACTGTTTTTT
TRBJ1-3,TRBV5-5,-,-,CASSLTLHSGNTIYF,TGTGCCAGCAGCTTAACTCTCCATTCTGGAAACACCATATATTTT
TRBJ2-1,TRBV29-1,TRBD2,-,CSRGLAGGFSSYNEQFF,TGCAGCCGAGGACTAGCGGGAGGGTTCAGCTCCTACAATGAGCAGTTCTTC
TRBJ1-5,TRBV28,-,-,CASRAVSNQPQHF,TGTGCCAGCCGTGCGGTTAGCAATCAGCCCCAGCATTTT
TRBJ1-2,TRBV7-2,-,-,CATRSTSTSGYTF,TGTGCCACCCGGTCCACCTCGACATCGGGCTACACCTTC
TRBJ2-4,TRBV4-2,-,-,CASSQEAGRAKNIQYF,TGTGCCAGCAGCCAAGAGGCTGGTCGGGCCAAAAACATTCAGTACTTC
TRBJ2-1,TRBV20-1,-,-,CSALYNEQFF,TGCAGTGCTCTTTACAATGAGCAGTTCTTC
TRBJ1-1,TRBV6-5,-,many,CASSRHQGEAFF,TGTGCCAGCAGTCGTCACCAGGGGGAAGCTTTCTTT
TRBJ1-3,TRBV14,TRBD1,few,CASSQDLTGGNTIYF,TGTGCCAGCAGCCAAGACCTGACAGGGGGAAACACCATATATTTT
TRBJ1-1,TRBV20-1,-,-,CSARGQVNTEAFF,TGCAGTGCTAGAGGGCAGGTGAACACTGAAGCTTTCTTT
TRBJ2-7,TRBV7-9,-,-,CASIKLGQAYEQYF,TGTGCCAGCATCAAATTAGGGCAGGCCTACGAGCAGTACTTC
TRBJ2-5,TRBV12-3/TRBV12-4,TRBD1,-,CASSPLGTGAETQYF,TGTGCCAGCAGTCCCTTAGGGACAGGGGCGGAGACCCAGTACTTC
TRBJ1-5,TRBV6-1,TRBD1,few,CASRPQGDQPQHF,TGTGCCAGCAGGCCACAGGGGGACCAGCCCCAGCATTTT
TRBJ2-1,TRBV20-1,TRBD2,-,CSASDGGRSGNEQFF,TGCAGTGCTAGTGATGGCGGGAGAAGTGGGAATGAGCAGTTCTTC
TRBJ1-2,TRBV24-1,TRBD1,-,CATSDLTTGRDGYTF,TGTGCCACCAGTGATTTGACGACAGGGCGCGATGGCTACACCTTC
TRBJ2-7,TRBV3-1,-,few,CASSPGLVPSYEQYF,TGTGCCAGCAGCCCCGGACTTGTACCTTCCTACGAGCAGTACTTC
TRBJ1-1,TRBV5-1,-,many,CASSLGLNTEAFF,TGTGCCAGCAGCTTGGGTCTGAACACTGAAGCTTTCTTT